This T cell receptor beta chain originates from a study of blood T cell repertoires in COVID-19. V lost 3 bases, J lost 0 bases, and 3 bases stayed unmatched. This CDR3 is built from 16 residues. Germline-derived CDR1 and CDR2 are SGDLS and YYNGEE. Under the authors' procedure: Amplifying reference gene primers gave estimates of nucleated cell counts. TCRdb's table, derived via immunoSEQ multiplex PCR, lists solely in-frame clones and lacks some. That table is the source of V, J and clone size, and D and trimming were worked out from the DNA. The sample has more than 85,000 clones; nearly 90% are singletons.

The chain uses TRBV9 and TRBJ1-6; 7 nucleotides agree with TRBD1. The sample taken for sequencing was peripheral blood. This TCR was sampled from an older man with acute or convalescent COVID-19. CDR3 residues: CASSATGSSYNSPLHF. DNA of the CDR3: TGTGCCAGCAGCGCGACAGGGAGCTCCTATAATTCACCCCTCCACTTT.